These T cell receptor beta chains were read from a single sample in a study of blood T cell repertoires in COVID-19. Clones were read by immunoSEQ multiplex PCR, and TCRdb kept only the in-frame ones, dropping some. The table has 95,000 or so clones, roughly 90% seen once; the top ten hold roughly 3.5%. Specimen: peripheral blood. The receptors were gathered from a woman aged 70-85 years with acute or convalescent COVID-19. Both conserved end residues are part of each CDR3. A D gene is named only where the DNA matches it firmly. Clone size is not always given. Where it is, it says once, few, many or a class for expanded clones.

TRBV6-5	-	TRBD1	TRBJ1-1	TGTGCCAGCAGGGGGGGACAGGTGAACACTGAAGCTTTCTTT	CASRGGQVNTEAFF
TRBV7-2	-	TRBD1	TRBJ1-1	TGTGCCAGCAGCTTAGCGCCCGCAGGGGGCGGCACTGAAGCTTTCTTT	CASSLAPAGGGTEAFF
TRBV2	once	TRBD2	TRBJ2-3	TGTGCCAGCAGTACAACTAGCGGGGGCCCGCAAAGCACAGATACGCAGTATTTT	CASSTTSGGPQSTDTQYF
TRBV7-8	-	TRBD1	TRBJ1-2	TGTGCCAGCAGCGGCCGGACAGGGGGTTTGGGCTACACCTTC	CASSGRTGGLGYTF
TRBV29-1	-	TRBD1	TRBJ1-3	TGCAGCGCTTTGACAGGGCCTGGAAACACCATATATTTT	CSALTGPGNTIYF
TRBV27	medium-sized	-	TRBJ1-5	TGTGCCAGCAGTGAAGACAGCCCCAATCAGCCCCAGCATTTT	CASSEDSPNQPQHF
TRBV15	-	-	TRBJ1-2	TGTGCCACCAGCAGGACCCCAGAGGGCGGCTATGGCTACACCTTC	CATSRTPEGGYGYTF
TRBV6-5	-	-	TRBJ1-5	TGTGCCAGCAGAACAACCCGAGGTGGCAATCAGCCCCAGCATTTT	CASRTTRGGNQPQHF
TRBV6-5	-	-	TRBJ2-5	TGTGCCATAACCCCAGGGGTTTTTCTACAAGAGACCCAGTACTTC	CAITPGVFLQETQYF
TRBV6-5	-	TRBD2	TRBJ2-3	TGTGCCAGCAACCAGGTTAGCGGGGGGTCAGATACGCAGTATTTT	CASNQVSGGSDTQYF
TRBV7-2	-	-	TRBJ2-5	TGTGCCAGCAGCTTAGGAGGTCGCGGGGAGACCCAGTACTTC	CASSLGGRGETQYF
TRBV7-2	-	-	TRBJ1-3	TGTGCCAGCAGCTTATTGCCGGGTACGACTGGAAACACCATATATTTT	CASSLLPGTTGNTIYF
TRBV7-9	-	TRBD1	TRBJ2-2	TGTGCCAGCAGCTTAACCGGGACAGCTAAGATCACCGGGGAGCTGTTTTTT	CASSLTGTAKITGELFF
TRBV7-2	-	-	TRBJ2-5	TGTGCCAGCAGCTTAGCGGGCAGACAAGAGACCCAGTACTTC	CASSLAGRQETQYF
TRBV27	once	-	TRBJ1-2	TGTGCCAGCAGTTCAAGGGACACTAGTTCGAGGGGCTACACCTTC	CASSSRDTSSRGYTF
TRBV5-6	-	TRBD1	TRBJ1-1	TGTGCCAGCAGCGTGGGACAGTTGAACACTGAAGCTTTCTTT	CASSVGQLNTEAFF
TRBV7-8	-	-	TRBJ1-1	TGTGCCAGCAGCTTTTCGGGAGTACACACTGAAGCTTTCTTT	CASSFSGVHTEAFF
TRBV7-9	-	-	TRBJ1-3	TGTGCCAGCAGCTTAAAGGGGCAGGTCCGCTCTGGAAACACCATATATTTT	CASSLKGQVRSGNTIYF